This T cell receptor beta chain comes out of a study of sequential checkpoint blockade in melanoma. Overall study context: TCRβ was sequenced from DNA of approximately 92 pretreatment tumors.

In its sample, this clone ranks as medium-sized. The assay was immunoSEQ multiplex PCR, and TCRdb's table has in-frame clones only and misses some. The table has just over 2,000 clones, 25% to 35% seen once. Trimming removed 0 bases from V and 5 bases from J, with 8 bases in between. Germline V gives CDR1 SGHNT, CDR2 YENEEA. This CDR3 spans 14 amino acids. The treatment: randomized to nivolumab then ipilimumab (arm A) or the reverse (arm B). Patients had received no earlier DNA-damaging chemotherapy. This TCR was recovered from a human donor with melanoma. Source: tumor tissue (inferred from file names), taken from a patient given nivolumab and ipilimumab in sequence. The V gene is TRBV11-3, the J gene TRBJ1-5; D ambiguous. The CDR3 DNA follows: TGTGCCAGCAGCTTAGACGGCGGCGATCAGCCCCAGCATTTT. This codes for CASSLDGGDQPQHF. The full variable domain, completed using reference TRBV11-3 and TRBJ1-5, is EAGVVQSPRYKIIEKKQPVAFWCNPISGHNTLYWYLQNLGQGPELLIRYENEEAVDDSQLPKDRFSAERLKGVDSTLKIQPAELGDSAVYLCASSLDGGDQPQHFGDGTRLSIL.